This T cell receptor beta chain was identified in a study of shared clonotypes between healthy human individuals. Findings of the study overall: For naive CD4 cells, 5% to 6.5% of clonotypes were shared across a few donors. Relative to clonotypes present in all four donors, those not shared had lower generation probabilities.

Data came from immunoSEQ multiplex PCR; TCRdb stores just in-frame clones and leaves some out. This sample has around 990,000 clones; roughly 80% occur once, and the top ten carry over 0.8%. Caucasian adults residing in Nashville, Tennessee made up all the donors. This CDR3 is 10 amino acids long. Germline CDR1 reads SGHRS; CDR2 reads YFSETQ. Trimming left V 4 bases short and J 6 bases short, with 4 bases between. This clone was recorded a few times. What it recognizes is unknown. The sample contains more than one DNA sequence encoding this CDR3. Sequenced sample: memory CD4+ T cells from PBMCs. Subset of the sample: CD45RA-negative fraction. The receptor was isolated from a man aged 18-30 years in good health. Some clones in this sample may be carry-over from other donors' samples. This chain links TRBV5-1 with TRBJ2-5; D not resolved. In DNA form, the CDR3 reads TGCGCCAGCAGCGGACAGACCCAGTACTTC. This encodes CASSGQTQYF.